This passage covers 29 T cell receptor beta chains from one sample sequenced in a study of cytomegalovirus exposure and HLA in healthy donors. The primer mix had 60 Vbeta and 13 Jbeta primers. Profiling relied on immunoSEQ multiplex PCR, and the TCRdb table lists in-frame clones only, not all of them. The sample spans around 77,000 clones; the ten largest clones claim roughly 15%. Sequenced sample: PBMCs. These receptors all stem from a man in his forties or fifties in good health and CMV-seropositive.

V usage is TRBV7-9 and J usage is TRBJ1-3; tentative D call: TRBD1 (6 bases). From germline, CDR1 is SEHNR and CDR2 FQNEAQ (reference sequence). Trimming left V 5 bases short and J 0 bases short, with 11 bases between. The CDR3 is 15 amino acids. The CDR3 region has the DNA TGTGCCAGCAGCCGTACAGGGCGCTCTGGAAACACCATATATTTT. Protein product: CASSRTGRSGNTIYF.

The chain couples TRBV6-5 to TRBJ1-2; D is undetermined. Germline values: CDR1 MNHEY, CDR2 SVGAGI. CDR3 size: 14 residues. The V and J ends lost 6 bases and 2 bases respectively, with 13 bases between them. CDR3 sequence reads: CASSPPGENYGYTF. The CDR3 DNA reads as TGTGCCAGCAGCCCCCCCGGAGAAAACTATGGCTACACCTTC.

The chain employs TRBV5-1 and TRBJ2-1, with 9 bases that match TRBD1. Germline trimming cut 4 bases from V and 10 bases from J; bases unmatched to any gene: 9. There are 14 residues in the CDR3. Germline V lookup: CDR1 SGHRS, CDR2 YFSETQ. The CDR3 protein is CASSQDRGWREQFF. The DNA for the CDR3 is TGCGCCAGCAGCCAGGACAGGGGTTGGAGGGAGCAGTTCTTC.

The J gene is TRBJ1-2, the V gene TRBV5-4; 8 bases are shared with TRBD1. The junction had 8 bases not matched to a gene; V was cut back by 3 bases and J by 4 bases. CDR3 length: 15 residues. The V gene's germline CDR1 is SGHNT and CDR2 YYREEE (reference sequence). Here the CDR3 DNA reads TGTGCCAGCAGCTCGGTCGAGGGACAGGTCTATGGCTACACCTTC. This encodes CASSSVEGQVYGYTF.

This chain uses TRBV5-1 with TRBJ1-2, with TRBD1 identical over 7 bases. The CDR3 totals 17 residues. The trim removed 0 bases at V and 0 bases at J, leaving 8 bases unmatched. Per germline, CDR1 SGHRS and CDR2 YFSETQ. This chain's CDR3 is CASSLDRGTTANYGYTF. The CDR3 bases are TGCGCCAGCAGCTTGGACAGGGGCACGACTGCTAACTATGGCTACACCTTC.

J is TRBJ1-4 and V is TRBV5-1; D perhaps matches TRBD1 (6 bases). Trimming removed 3 bases at V and 7 bases at J, with 16 bases between. This CDR3 comprises 15 residues. The germline V gene encodes CDR1 SGHRS and CDR2 YFSETQ. The DNA for the CDR3 is TGCGCCAGCAGCTCCGGGGACACAGGCGGTGAAAAACTGTTTTTT. Residues: CASSSGDTGGEKLFF.

The gene calls are TRBV19 and TRBJ2-1, with D possibly being TRBD1 (6 bases). Germline CDR1 and CDR2: LNHDA and SQIVND (reference sequence). V shed 4 bases and J shed 4 bases, with 11 bases lying between them. This CDR3 comprises 14 residues. CDR3 region: CASSRRTAYNEQFF. As DNA, the CDR3 is TGTGCCAGTAGTAGAAGGACAGCTTACAATGAGCAGTTCTTC. Supplemented by reference TRBV19 and TRBJ2-1, the full variable domain reads DGGITQSPKYLFRKEGQNVTLSCEQNLNHDAMYWYRQDPGQGLRLIYYSQIVNDFQKGDIAEGYSVSREKKESFPLTVTSAQKNPTAFYLCASSRRTAYNEQFFGPGTRLTVL.

The rearrangement uses TRBV2 and TRBJ1-6, with 8 bases identical to TRBD1. Trimming removed 10 bases from V and 0 bases from J; junction bases left unmatched: 2. The CDR3 has 14 residues. Germline V gene data show CDR1 as SNHLY and CDR2 as FYNNEI. The CDR3 bases are TGTGCCATCACAGGGGGCTCCTATAATTCACCCCTCCACTTT. It translates to CAITGGSYNSPLHF.

The rearrangement links TRBV25-1 to TRBJ1-2; 7 bases are shared with TRBD1. Germline loops: CDR1 MGHDK, CDR2 SYGVNS. The CDR3 is 13 amino acids. V lost 7 bases to trimming and J lost 6 bases; unmatched junction nucleotides: 8. The CDR3 sequence is CASTQQGIDGYTF. DNA of the CDR3: TGTGCCAGCACCCAACAGGGGATTGATGGCTACACCTTC.

The J gene is TRBJ2-3, the V gene TRBV27; 8 nucleotides agree with TRBD1. After removal of 5 bases from V and 8 bases from J, the junction contained 0 bases not matched to a gene. Germline lookup yields CDR1 MNHEY and CDR2 SMNVEV (reference sequence). This CDR3 is built from 11 residues. CDR3 region: CASSDRGTQYF. The CDR3, as DNA: TGTGCCAGCAGTGACAGGGGTACGCAGTATTTT.

V and J are TRBV19 and TRBJ2-1; the match to TRBD1 covers 9 bases. V lost 3 bases to trimming and J lost 4 bases; unmatched junction nucleotides: 1. Germline assignment: CDR1 LNHDA and CDR2 SQIVND (reference sequence). This CDR3 is built from 14 residues. The DNA for the CDR3 is TGTGCCAGTAGTATCGGGACAGGGTACAATGAGCAGTTCTTC. This translates into CASSIGTGYNEQFF.

V and J are TRBV6-1 and TRBJ1-1, with D possibly being TRBD1 (6 bases). Trimming took 3 bases from V and 0 from J, leaving 11 bases between them. This CDR3 spans 15 amino acids. From germline, CDR1 is MNHNS and CDR2 SASEGT. The CDR3 loop is CASSEGDTMNTEAFF. The DNA of the CDR3 is TGTGCCAGCAGTGAGGGGGACACCATGAACACTGAAGCTTTCTTT.

The genes are TRBV7-9 and TRBJ2-2, with D uncertain. The germline CDR1 and CDR2 sequences are SEHNR and FQNEAQ (reference sequence). The germline V and J ends were trimmed by 2 bases and 6 bases, with 13 bases remaining between them. The CDR3 has 15 amino acids. The CDR3 nucleotides are TGTGCCAGCAGCTTAACCCGTGGTGGCCCCGGGGAGCTGTTTTTT. It codes for CASSLTRGGPGELFF.

The chain couples TRBV7-8 to TRBJ1-2; D may be TRBD1 (6 bases). The ends were cut back, 0 bases at V and 2 bases at J, with 10 bases in the middle. Germline CDR1 SGHVS, CDR2 FQNEAQ. The CDR3 has 15 amino acids. The CDR3 bases are TGTGCCAGCAGCTTAGCGGTGAGGGGGAACTATGGCTACACCTTC. It yields the protein CASSLAVRGNYGYTF.

The chain is built from TRBV20-1 and TRBJ1-2; D is ambiguous. Per germline, CDR1 DFQATT and CDR2 SNEGSKA (reference sequence). CDR3 length equals 11 residues. V was clipped by 3 bases and J by 6 bases, with 8 bases between them. CDR3: CSARADDGYTF. The CDR3 bases are TGCAGTGCTAGGGCGGATGATGGCTACACCTTC.

The chain links TRBV6-6 to TRBJ1-1; D uncertain. CDR1 MNHNY and CDR2 SVGAGI come from the germline V gene (reference sequence). V lost 0 bases, J lost 13 bases, and 12 bases lay in between. The CDR3 extends over 12 amino acids. CDR3 nucleotides: TGTGCCAGCAGTTACTCGACGGAGGTGATTTTCTTT. Its protein product is CASSYSTEVIFF.

The V gene is TRBV7-2, the J gene TRBJ2-3; tentative D call: TRBD1 (5 bases). Germline V gives CDR1 SGHTA, CDR2 FQGNSA. V was clipped by 5 bases and J by 5 bases, with 14 bases between them. CDR3 length: 14 amino acids. The CDR3 DNA follows: TGTGCCAGCAGCCTGGGGCCGTCGGGAGATACGCAGTATTTT. It encodes CASSLGPSGDTQYF.

This chain uses TRBV14 with TRBJ1-2, with 9 nucleotides matching TRBD1. The CDR3 spans 16 residues. Germline CDR1 SGHDN, CDR2 FVKESK. With V trimmed by 2 bases and J by 8 bases, 12 bases remained unmatched. As DNA, the CDR3 is TGTGCCAGCAGCCAATTCTCCGGGACAGGGCTGGAGGGCTACACCTTC. As protein: CASSQFSGTGLEGYTF.

V and J are TRBV5-1 and TRBJ2-7, with TRBD2 identical over 10 bases. Germline assignment: CDR1 SGHRS and CDR2 YFSETQ. V was pared by 3 bases and J by 5 bases, with 5 bases of the junction left unmatched. This CDR3 region has 14 residues. CDR3 in DNA: TGCGCCAGCAGCTCTAGCGGGAGAAGGGACGAGCAGTACTTC. Translating gives CASSSSGRRDEQYF.

V is TRBV6-1 and J is TRBJ2-2; the D gene is possibly TRBD2 (6 bases). This CDR3 comprises 16 residues. The germline V gene encodes CDR1 MNHNS and CDR2 SASEGT. Trimming pared 3 bases from V and 2 bases from J, leaving 13 bases between. In DNA, the CDR3 is TGTGCCAGCAGTGAGGGGGGTCAGATTAACACCGGGGAGCTGTTTTTT. Protein: CASSEGGQINTGELFF.

V usage is TRBV7-6 and J usage is TRBJ2-5, with D possibly matching TRBD1 (6 bases). The DNA end is more similar to TRBJ2-7, so the J call may be wrong. From germline, CDR1 is SGHVS and CDR2 FNYEAQ. CDR3 length: 14 amino acids. CDR3 in amino acids: CASSTWTASYEQYF. The CDR3 DNA sequence: TGTGCCAGCAGCACCTGGACAGCCTCCTACGAGCAGTACTTC.

J is TRBJ2-2 and V is TRBV7-2; 8 bases align to TRBD1. Germline CDR1 and CDR2: SGHTA and FQGNSA. The CDR3 covers 15 residues. Trimming removed 5 bases from V and 5 bases from J; junction bases left unmatched: 7. CDR3 protein: CASSPRQGRTGELFF. In DNA, the CDR3 is TGTGCCAGCAGCCCCCGACAGGGGAGGACCGGGGAGCTGTTTTTT.

The chain combines TRBV5-1 with TRBJ2-1; the match to TRBD2 covers 8 bases. Germline CDR1 and CDR2: SGHRS and YFSETQ. V was pared by 10 bases and J by 6 bases, with 24 bases of the junction left unmatched. The CDR3 consists of 18 residues. CDR3 in DNA: TGCGCCCCCAGCACGACCTTGACTAGCGTCTCGGAGGGCAATGAGCAGTTCTTC. This gives the protein CAPSTTLTSVSEGNEQFF.

The genes are TRBV20-1 and TRBJ2-1; D remains ambiguous. CDR3 length: 10 residues. CDR1 is DFQATT and CDR2 is SNEGSKA in the germline V gene (reference sequence). The germline V and J ends were trimmed by 6 bases and 5 bases, with 5 bases remaining between them. CDR3 DNA sequence: TGCAGTGCCCACAACAATGAGCAGTTCTTC. Its protein is CSAHNNEQFF.

The chain is built from TRBV5-8 and TRBJ1-1; D is ambiguous. Trimming shortened V by 4 bases and J by 4 bases, and 8 bases separated the two germline ends. CDR1 SGHTS and CDR2 YDEGEE come from the germline V gene. The CDR3 extends over 12 amino acids. CDR3 sequence (DNA): TGTGCCAGCAGCCGTTCTTTCACTGAAGCTTTCTTT. This translates into CASSRSFTEAFF.

The J gene is TRBJ2-3, the V gene TRBV9; 8 nucleotides line up with TRBD1. The J segment lost 2 bases and the V segment lost 4 bases, leaving 6 bases of the junction unmatched. This CDR3 region has 15 residues. Germline V gives CDR1 SGDLS, CDR2 YYNGEE. CDR3 sequence: CASSSRQGNTDTQYF. The DNA for the CDR3 is TGTGCCAGCAGCTCCCGACAGGGGAACACAGATACGCAGTATTTT.

This chain uses TRBV9 with TRBJ2-4; TRBD2 matches 7 bases. The length of the CDR3 is 12 residues. Germline loops: CDR1 SGDLS, CDR2 YYNGEE. V gave up 3 bases and J gave up 12 bases; unmatched junction bases: 6. The CDR3 DNA reads as TGTGCCAGCAGCGACGGACCGGGGGGTCAGTACTTC. Translation gives CASSDGPGGQYF.

The gene calls are TRBV28 and TRBJ1-1, with D possibly TRBD1 on 6 matching bases. CDR3 size: 14 residues. Germline V CDR1 and CDR2: MDHEN, SYDVKM. V lost 6 bases to trimming and J lost 0 bases, with 11 bases between them. CDR3 nucleotide sequence: TGTGCCAGCAGCCCGGGACAAATGAACACTGAAGCTTTCTTT. This sequence encodes CASSPGQMNTEAFF.

The V call is TRBV7-9, the J call TRBJ1-2, with 7 bases identical to TRBD1. This CDR3 spans 17 amino acids. CDR1 SEHNR and CDR2 FQNEAQ come from the germline V gene (reference sequence). V gave up 5 bases and J gave up 1 base; unmatched junction bases: 13. CDR3 loop: CASSPAGTDLFNYGYTF. CDR3 nucleotide sequence: TGTGCCAGCAGCCCAGCCGGGACAGACCTTTTTAACTATGGCTACACCTTC.